This T cell receptor (beta chain) appears in the sequencing data of a study of T-cell memory formation after mild COVID-19. TCRdb re-called the 5' RACE reads with MiXCR, one entry per CDR3 protein. The sample holds 290,000 or so distinct CDR3 sequences, 19% seen once. The germline gives CDR1 SGHDT, CDR2 YYEEEE. This CDR3 is 13 amino acids long. V gave up 2 bases and J gave up 2 bases, with 8 bases separating them. Sample: PBMCs or a T cell subset sorted from them (not recorded which). This chain joins TRBV5-6 and TRBJ2-7; D perhaps matches TRBD1 (5 bases). This clonotype originated in a young man who had mild COVID-19 (a few samples of this study predate the infection). Cell type and time point are not known. The CDR3: CASSLPQAYEQYV. Written as DNA, the CDR3 is TGTGCCAGCAGCTTACCACAGGCCTACGAGCAGTACGTC.